The 15 T cell receptor beta chains reported below all come from one sample, sequenced in a study of T cell responses to AZD1222 COVID-19 vaccine. This table comes from immunoSEQ multiplex PCR, and its TCRdb copy is limited to in-frame clones, with some not included. The table shows roughly 170,000 clones, with about 91% occurring only once. The sequenced sample was peripheral blood, obtained on day 0 of AZD1222 vaccination. The receptors here all came from an adult in good health.

V and J are TRBV27 and TRBJ2-2; 12 nucleotides agree with TRBD2. The CDR3 contains 18 residues. V shed 4 bases and J 4 bases; nucleotides not matched to a gene: 10. Germline CDR1 and CDR2: MNHEY and SMNVEV (reference sequence). CDR3 residues: CASSSPLAGGPGTGELFF. The CDR3 DNA sequence: TGTGCCAGCAGTTCGCCCCTAGCGGGAGGGCCTGGCACCGGGGAGCTGTTTTTT.

The rearrangement uses TRBV28 and TRBJ1-3, with D maybe TRBD1 (5 bases). Germline V gives CDR1 MDHEN, CDR2 SYDVKM. The ends were cut back, 4 bases at V and 1 base at J, with 8 bases in the middle. The CDR3 runs to 14 residues. CDR3 region: CASSSQGSGNTIYF. The CDR3 DNA follows: TGTGCCAGCAGTTCCCAGGGATCTGGAAACACCATATATTTT.

This clone came up a few times. Distinct nucleotide sequences in the sample also encode this CDR3. V is TRBV7-8 and J is TRBJ2-2; no clear D. Trimming took off 1 base at V and 3 bases at J, with 3 bases between the two ends. CDR1 and CDR2 (germline): SGHVS, FQNEAQ. This CDR3 has 13 amino acids. The CDR3 coding sequence is TGTGCCAGCAGCTTAGTGGACACCGGGGAGCTGTTTTTT. As protein: CASSLVDTGELFF.

The chain employs TRBV5-4 and TRBJ1-2; 12 bases fit TRBD1. After removal of 4 bases from V and 3 bases from J, the junction contained 7 bases not matched to a gene. Germline-derived CDR1 and CDR2 are SGHNT and YYREEE (reference sequence). This CDR3 has 16 amino acids. CDR3 coding DNA: TGTGCCAGCAGCGTAACCGGGACAGGGGGCGACTATGGCTACACCTTC. It translates to CASSVTGTGGDYGYTF.

This clone is a singleton in its sample. The chain has TRBV9 and TRBJ1-5; 11 positions agree with TRBD1. This CDR3 contains 18 residues. Germline V gene lookup returns CDR1 SGDLS and CDR2 YYNGEE. Trimming at V came to 0 bases and at J to 4 bases, leaving 9 bases not matched to a gene. CDR3 sequence: CASSVVSPGQGANQPQHF. CDR3 coding DNA: TGTGCCAGCAGCGTAGTTAGTCCCGGACAGGGGGCGAATCAGCCCCAGCATTTT. The variable domain in full, with the rest retrieved from reference TRBV9 and TRBJ1-5, is DSGVTQTPKHLITATGQRVTLRCSPRSGDLSVYWYQQSLDQGLQFLIQYYNGEERAKGNILERFSAQQFPDLHSELNLSSLELGDSALYFCASSVVSPGQGANQPQHFGDGTRLSIL.

The chain uses TRBV5-1 and TRBJ2-5, with TRBD1 matching 8 bases. Germline assignment: CDR1 SGHRS and CDR2 YFSETQ. V dropped 0 bases and J dropped 2; count of bases not matched to a gene: 3. There are 15 residues in the CDR3. CDR3 protein: CASSLVGTGQETQYF. CDR3 DNA: TGCGCCAGCAGCTTGGTGGGGACAGGTCAAGAGACCCAGTACTTC. The full variable domain, rest sourced from reference TRBV5-1 and TRBJ2-5, is KAGVTQTPRYLIKTRGQQVTLSCSPISGHRSVSWYQQTPGQGLQFLFEYFSETQRNKGNFPGRFSGRQFSNSRSEMNVSTLELGDSALYLCASSLVGTGQETQYFGPGTRLLVL.

V gene TRBV19 combines with J gene TRBJ2-3; 11 nucleotides line up with TRBD1. V shed 6 bases and J 1 base; nucleotides not matched to a gene: 3. The CDR3 runs to 15 residues. CDR1 LNHDA and CDR2 SQIVND come from the germline V gene (reference sequence). DNA of the CDR3: TGTGCCAGTAGGGACAGGGGGCTCGGCACAGATACGCAGTATTTT. This encodes CASRDRGLGTDTQYF.

The genes are TRBV7-9 and TRBJ2-7; either TRBD1 or TRBD2 may supply D (5 bases each). The CDR3 is made up of 11 amino acids. Trimming pared 8 bases from V and 3 bases from J, leaving 8 bases between. Germline CDR1 is SEHNR and CDR2 is FQNEAQ (reference sequence). The CDR3 DNA reads as TGTGCCAGCCGGGACGGCTACGAGCAGTACTTC. Amino acid sequence: CASRDGYEQYF.

The chain joins TRBV24-1 to TRBJ2-1; perhaps TRBD1 as D (6 bases). The CDR3 sequence is 14 residues long. V lost 4 bases and J lost 2, with 8 bases in between. Germline loops: CDR1 KGHDR, CDR2 SFDVKD. The CDR3 protein is CATSEGAAYNEQFF. CDR3 coding DNA: TGTGCCACCAGTGAGGGGGCCGCCTACAATGAGCAGTTCTTC.

The rearrangement uses TRBV18 and TRBJ2-5; D call uncertain. This CDR3 is built from 14 residues. Trimming took 5 bases from V and 4 from J, leaving 14 bases between them. Germline lookup yields CDR1 KGHSH and CDR2 LQKENI. CDR3: CASSSPLVGETQYF. In DNA form, the CDR3 reads TGTGCCAGCTCATCTCCGCTGGTCGGAGAGACCCAGTACTTC.

The CDR3, as DNA: TGCGCCAGCAGCTTGGAAGGTGCCCCAACTAATGAAAAACTGTTTTTT. Encoded protein: CASSLEGAPTNEKLFF. V gene TRBV5-1 combines with J gene TRBJ1-4; D gene unclear. The germline V and J ends were trimmed by 0 bases and 0 bases, with 9 bases remaining between them. The germline V gene encodes CDR1 SGHRS and CDR2 YFSETQ. The CDR3 spans 16 residues.

This clone was detected once. Its ends do not fully match the called genes, so a read error is possible. This chain uses TRBV6-5 with TRBJ2-3; 9 bases are shared with TRBD2. Germline lookup yields CDR1 MNHEY and CDR2 SVGAGI. The CDR3 spans 16 residues. Written as DNA, the CDR3 is TGTGCCAGCATTTACGGACTAGCGCCAGTAGCAGATACGCAGTATTTT. Protein product: CASIYGLAPVADTQYF.

V is TRBV7-9 and J is TRBJ1-1, with D tentatively TRBD1 (5 bases). The CDR3 is 19 residues long. The ends were cut back, 1 base at V and 0 bases at J, with 21 bases in the middle. CDR1 is SEHNR and CDR2 is FQNEAQ in the germline V gene (reference sequence). CDR3 sequence: CASSLGGFRTGLMNTEAFF. The CDR3 DNA is TGTGCCAGCAGCTTAGGGGGTTTTAGAACAGGCCTTATGAACACTGAAGCTTTCTTT.

The chain joins TRBV20-1 to TRBJ2-1; D tentatively fits TRBD1 or TRBD2 (5 bases each). The CDR3 sequence is 11 residues long. The germline gives CDR1 DFQATT, CDR2 SNEGSKA (reference sequence). In nucleotides, the CDR3 is TGCAGCGGGACCCCCGGCAATGAGCAGTTCTTC. The encoded protein is CSGTPGNEQFF.

This sequence joins TRBV9 and TRBJ2-2; D gene uncertain. There are 15 residues in the CDR3. Per germline, CDR1 SGDLS and CDR2 YYNGEE. The germline V and J ends were trimmed by 1 base and 3 bases, with 10 bases remaining between them. CDR3 bases: TGTGCCAGCAGCGTAACCCCCCAGGACACCGGGGAGCTGTTTTTT. This encodes CASSVTPQDTGELFF. The full variable domain, its missing parts supplied by reference TRBV9 and TRBJ2-2, is DSGVTQTPKHLITATGQRVTLRCSPRSGDLSVYWYQQSLDQGLQFLIQYYNGEERAKGNILERFSAQQFPDLHSELNLSSLELGDSALYFCASSVTPQDTGELFFGEGSRLTVL.